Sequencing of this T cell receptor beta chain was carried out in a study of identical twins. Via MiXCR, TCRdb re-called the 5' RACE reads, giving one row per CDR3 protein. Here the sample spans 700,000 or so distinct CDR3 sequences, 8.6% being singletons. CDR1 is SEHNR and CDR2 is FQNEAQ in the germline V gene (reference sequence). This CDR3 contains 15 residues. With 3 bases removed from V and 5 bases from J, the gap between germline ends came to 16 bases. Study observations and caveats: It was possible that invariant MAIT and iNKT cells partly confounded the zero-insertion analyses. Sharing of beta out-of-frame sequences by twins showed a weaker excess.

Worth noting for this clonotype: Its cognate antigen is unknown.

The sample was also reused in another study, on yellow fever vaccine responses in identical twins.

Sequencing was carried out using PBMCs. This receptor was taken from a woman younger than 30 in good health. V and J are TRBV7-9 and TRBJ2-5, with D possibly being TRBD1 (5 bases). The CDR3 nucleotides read TGTGCCAGCAGCTTCTCCAGGGTAGGAGTTGAGACCCAGTACTTC. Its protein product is CASSFSRVGVETQYF.